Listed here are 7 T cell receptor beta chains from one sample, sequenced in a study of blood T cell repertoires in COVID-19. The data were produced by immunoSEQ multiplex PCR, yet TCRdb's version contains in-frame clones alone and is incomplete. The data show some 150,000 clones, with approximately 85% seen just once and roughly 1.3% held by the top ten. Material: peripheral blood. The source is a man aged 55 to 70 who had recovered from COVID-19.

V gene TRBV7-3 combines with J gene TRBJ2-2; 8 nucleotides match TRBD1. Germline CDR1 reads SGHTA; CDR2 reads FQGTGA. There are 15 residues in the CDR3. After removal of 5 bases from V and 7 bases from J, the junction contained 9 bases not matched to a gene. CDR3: CASSTDSGTGGELFF. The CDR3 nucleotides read TGTGCCAGCAGCACAGACTCCGGGACAGGCGGGGAGCTGTTTTTT.

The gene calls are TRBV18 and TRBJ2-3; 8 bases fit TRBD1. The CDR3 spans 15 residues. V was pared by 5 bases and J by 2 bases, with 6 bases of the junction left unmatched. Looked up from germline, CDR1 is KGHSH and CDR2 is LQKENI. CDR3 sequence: CASSEGQAATDTQYF. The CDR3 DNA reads TGTGCCAGCTCAGAGGGACAGGCCGCCACAGATACGCAGTATTTT.

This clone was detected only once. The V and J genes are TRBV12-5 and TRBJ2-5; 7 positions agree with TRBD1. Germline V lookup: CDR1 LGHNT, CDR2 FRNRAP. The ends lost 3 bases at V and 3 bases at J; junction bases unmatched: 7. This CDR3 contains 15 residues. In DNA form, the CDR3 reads TGTGCTAGTGGTTTTGGGCTAGGGGGCAAAGAGACCCAGTACTTC. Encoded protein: CASGFGLGGKETQYF.

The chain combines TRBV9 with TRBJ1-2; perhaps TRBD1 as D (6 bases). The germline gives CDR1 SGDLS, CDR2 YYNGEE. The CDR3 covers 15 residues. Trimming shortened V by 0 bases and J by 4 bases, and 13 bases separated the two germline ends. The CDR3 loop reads CASSVEGGRTYGYTF. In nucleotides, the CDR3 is TGTGCCAGCAGCGTAGAGGGGGGGAGGACCTATGGCTACACCTTC.

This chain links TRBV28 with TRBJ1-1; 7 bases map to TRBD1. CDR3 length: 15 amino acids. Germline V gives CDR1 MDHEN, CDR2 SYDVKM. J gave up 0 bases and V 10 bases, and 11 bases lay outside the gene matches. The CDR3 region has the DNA TGTGCCACCACTCCCCGGACAGGCATGAACACTGAAGCTTTCTTT. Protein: CATTPRTGMNTEAFF.

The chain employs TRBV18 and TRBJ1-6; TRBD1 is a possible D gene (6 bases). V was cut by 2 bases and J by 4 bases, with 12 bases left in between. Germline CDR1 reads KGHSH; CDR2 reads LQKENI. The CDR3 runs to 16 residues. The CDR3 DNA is TGTGCCAGCTCACCAGGCGGCGACAGGTATAATTCACCCCTCCACTTT. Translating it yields CASSPGGDRYNSPLHF. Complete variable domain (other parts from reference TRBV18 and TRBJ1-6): NAGVMQNPRHLVRRRGQEARLRCSPMKGHSHVYWYRQLPEEGLKFMVYLQKENIIDESGMPKERFSAEFPKEGPSILRIQQVVRGDSAAYFCASSPGGDRYNSPLHFGNGTRLTVT.

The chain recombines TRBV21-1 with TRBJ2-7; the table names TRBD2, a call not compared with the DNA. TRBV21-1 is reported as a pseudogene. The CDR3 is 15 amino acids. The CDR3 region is CASSKGGGRRVEQYF. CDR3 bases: TGTGCCAGCAGCAAAGGCGGGGGGCGTAGAGTCGAGCAGTACTTC.